This record looks at one TCR beta chain sequence and its context. The CDR3 sequence is 15 residues long. The data belong to a study of blood T cell repertoires in COVID-19. Across the study: The origin of the acute and convalescent COVID-19 samples was the United States, Italy and Spain. Sample material is recorded as cDNA or gDNA derived from T cells, B-cell-depleted T cells, or PBMCs.

How the authors handled the data: Reference gene primer amplification gave nucleated cell count estimates. The repertoire was sequenced with immunoSEQ multiplex PCR; TCRdb's copy has only in-frame clones and lacks some. V, J and clone size derive from that table, while D and trimming were established from the DNA sequence. The data show tens of thousands of clones, nearly 90% seen once. This TCR derives from a man aged 60-69 years with acute or convalescent COVID-19. The V call is TRBV21-1, the J call TRBJ1-4. TRBV21-1 is a pseudogene locus. Sequencing was carried out using peripheral blood. CDR3 coding DNA: TGTGCCAGCAGCAAACGCGGGGGGTGTAATGAAAAACTGTTTTTT. Translating it yields CASSKRGGCNEKLFF.